Listed below are T cell receptor beta chains from one sample, sequenced in a study of cytomegalovirus exposure and HLA in healthy donors. The data were produced by immunoSEQ multiplex PCR, yet TCRdb's version contains in-frame clones alone and is incomplete. The table records roughly 180,000 clones, roughly 78% of them present only once. The sequencing sample was made of PBMCs. The receptors derive from a girl aged 10-17 years in good health and CMV-seropositive. The CDR3 runs from the conserved cysteine through the conserved F or W. Fields, in order: CDR3 protein, CDR3 DNA, J gene, clone size, V gene, D gene. The D gene is left open where the match is weak. Some rows mark clone size as missing; the rest say once, few, many or name a class of expanded clone.

CDR3 protein: CASSESGTGVETQYF; CDR3 DNA: TGCGCCAGCAGTGAGTCGGGGACGGGGGTGGAGACCCAGTACTTC; J gene: TRBJ2-5; clone size: .; V gene: TRBV10-1; D gene: .
CDR3 protein: CASSKAGRGRYEQYF; CDR3 DNA: TGTGCCAGCAGCAAAGCGGGTAGGGGGCGGTACGAGCAGTACTTC; J gene: TRBJ2-7; clone size: .; V gene: TRBV21-1; D gene: .
CDR3 protein: CASSGLQGPLAEAFF; CDR3 DNA: TGCGCCAGCAGCGGCCTGCAGGGGCCTTTGGCTGAAGCTTTCTTT; J gene: TRBJ1-1; clone size: .; V gene: TRBV4-1; D gene: .
CDR3 protein: CASSPLIGESDTEAFF; CDR3 DNA: TGTGCCAGCAGCCCCCTCATCGGGGAAAGCGACACTGAAGCTTTCTTT; J gene: TRBJ1-1; clone size: .; V gene: TRBV7-9; D gene: .
CDR3 protein: CASSARGRGGNQPQHF; CDR3 DNA: TGTGCCAGCAGCGCCAGGGGGCGCGGTGGCAATCAGCCCCAGCATTTT; J gene: TRBJ1-5; clone size: .; V gene: TRBV11-2; D gene: TRBD1
CDR3 protein: CASFGTSGGARTNNEQFF; CDR3 DNA: TGTGCCAGCTTCGGGACTAGCGGGGGGGCAAGGACTAACAATGAGCAGTTCTTC; J gene: TRBJ2-1; clone size: .; V gene: TRBV2; D gene: TRBD2
CDR3 protein: CASSLGRGYGYTF; CDR3 DNA: TGTGCCAGCAGCTTAGGGCGGGGGTATGGCTACACCTTC; J gene: TRBJ1-2; clone size: .; V gene: TRBV13; D gene: .
CDR3 protein: CASSHGFGFQDFTGELFF; CDR3 DNA: TGCGCCAGCAGCCATGGTTTCGGGTTCCAGGACTTCACCGGGGAGCTGTTTTTT; J gene: TRBJ2-2; clone size: .; V gene: TRBV5-1; D gene: .
CDR3 protein: CASSETRGGMVQFF; CDR3 DNA: TGTGCCAGCAGTGAAACGAGAGGGGGAATGGTGCAGTTCTTC; J gene: TRBJ2-1; clone size: few; V gene: TRBV6-1; D gene: .
CDR3 protein: CASSYGGQGWTEAFF; CDR3 DNA: TGTGCCAGCAGTTACGGCGGACAGGGGTGGACTGAAGCTTTCTTT; J gene: TRBJ1-1; clone size: .; V gene: TRBV6-5; D gene: TRBD1
CDR3 protein: CASREAGGETQYF; CDR3 DNA: TGTGCCAGCAGGGAAGCGGGCGGAGAGACCCAGTACTTC; J gene: TRBJ2-5; clone size: .; V gene: TRBV25-1; D gene: .
CDR3 protein: CSVSSSGNTIYF; CDR3 DNA: TGCAGCGTATCCAGCTCTGGAAACACCATATATTTT; J gene: TRBJ1-3; clone size: .; V gene: TRBV29-1; D gene: .
CDR3 protein: CASQAGPETQYF; CDR3 DNA: TGTGCCAGCCAGGCGGGGCCAGAGACCCAGTACTTC; J gene: TRBJ2-5; clone size: .; V gene: TRBV6-5; D gene: .
CDR3 protein: CASSSITGRYNEQFF; CDR3 DNA: TGTGCCAGCAGCTCTATAACAGGCCGTTACAATGAGCAGTTCTTC; J gene: TRBJ2-1; clone size: .; V gene: TRBV11-2; D gene: .
CDR3 protein: CASSLTSGGPVVIYEQYF; CDR3 DNA: TGTGCCAGCAGCTTGACTAGCGGGGGCCCTGTCGTGATTTACGAGCAGTACTTC; J gene: TRBJ2-7; clone size: .; V gene: TRBV7-6; D gene: TRBD2
CDR3 protein: CASSRTGGRGTGELFF; CDR3 DNA: TGTGCCAGCAGTCGGACAGGGGGAAGGGGGACCGGGGAGCTGTTTTTT; J gene: TRBJ2-2; clone size: .; V gene: TRBV25-1; D gene: TRBD1
CDR3 protein: CASSPRTSGGGNKGGEQFF; CDR3 DNA: TGCGCCAGCAGCCCCCGGACTAGCGGGGGGGGAAACAAGGGCGGTGAGCAGTTCTTC; J gene: TRBJ2-1; clone size: once; V gene: TRBV4-1; D gene: TRBD2
CDR3 protein: CASSEGGTVGALGGYTF; CDR3 DNA: TGTGCCAGCAGTGAAGGGGGGACAGTCGGGGCGCTGGGGGGCTACACCTTC; J gene: TRBJ1-2; clone size: once; V gene: TRBV6-1; D gene: TRBD1
CDR3 protein: CASSSLTSGAEQFF; CDR3 DNA: TGTGCCAGCAGTTCACTGACTAGCGGGGCTGAGCAGTTCTTC; J gene: TRBJ2-1; clone size: .; V gene: TRBV27; D gene: TRBD2
CDR3 protein: CASRRGGSTDTQYF; CDR3 DNA: TGCGCCAGCAGACGAGGGGGAAGCACAGATACGCAGTATTTT; J gene: TRBJ2-3; clone size: .; V gene: TRBV5-1; D gene: .
CDR3 protein: CASSSGDGTDTQYF; CDR3 DNA: TGTGCCAGCTCCTCGGGGGATGGGACAGATACGCAGTATTTT; J gene: TRBJ2-3; clone size: .; V gene: TRBV18; D gene: .
CDR3 protein: CASSLAGRDYEQYF; CDR3 DNA: TGTGCCAGCAGCTTGGCGGGTCGTGACTACGAGCAGTACTTC; J gene: TRBJ2-7; clone size: .; V gene: TRBV7-2; D gene: .
CDR3 protein: CASSRYQGTNQPQHF; CDR3 DNA: TGTGCCAGCAGCCGCTACCAGGGTACCAATCAGCCCCAGCATTTT; J gene: TRBJ1-5; clone size: .; V gene: TRBV5-6; D gene: .
CDR3 protein: CAISESRGTGALGEKLFF; CDR3 DNA: TGTGCCATCAGTGAGTCGAGAGGGACAGGGGCGCTCGGTGAAAAACTGTTTTTT; J gene: TRBJ1-4; clone size: .; V gene: TRBV10-3; D gene: TRBD1
CDR3 protein: CASSVTGTGSSEQYF; CDR3 DNA: TGTGCCAGCAGCGTGACCGGGACAGGGAGTTCCGAGCAGTACTTC; J gene: TRBJ2-7; clone size: .; V gene: TRBV9; D gene: TRBD1
CDR3 protein: CASSPYLDQGNEQFF; CDR3 DNA: TGTGCCAGCAGTCCGTACTTGGATCAGGGGAATGAGCAGTTCTTC; J gene: TRBJ2-1; clone size: few; V gene: TRBV27; D gene: .
CDR3 protein: CASSAPLYNEQFF; CDR3 DNA: TGTGCCAGCAGCGCCCCCCTATACAATGAGCAGTTCTTC; J gene: TRBJ2-1; clone size: .; V gene: TRBV9; D gene: .
CDR3 protein: CASSQARGGGGEKLFF; CDR3 DNA: TGCGCCAGCAGCCAAGCAAGGGGGGGCGGTGGGGAAAAACTGTTTTTT; J gene: TRBJ1-4; clone size: once; V gene: TRBV4-1; D gene: .
CDR3 protein: CASSQESRGGNEQFF; CDR3 DNA: TGCGCCAGCAGCCAAGAGTCGCGGGGGGGCAATGAGCAGTTCTTC; J gene: TRBJ2-1; clone size: few; V gene: TRBV4-3; D gene: TRBD2
CDR3 protein: CASSQDPWGGEQFF; CDR3 DNA: TGTGCCAGCAGCCAAGACCCCTGGGGAGGTGAGCAGTTCTTC; J gene: TRBJ2-1; clone size: .; V gene: TRBV14; D gene: .
CDR3 protein: CASSQFLSGANVLTF; CDR3 DNA: TGCGCCAGCAGCCAATTTCTCTCTGGGGCCAACGTCCTGACTTTC; J gene: TRBJ2-6; clone size: .; V gene: TRBV4-1; D gene: .
CDR3 protein: CASSQVRTGVWDEQYF; CDR3 DNA: TGCGCCAGCAGCCAAGTTCGTACAGGGGTCTGGGACGAGCAGTACTTC; J gene: TRBJ2-7; clone size: .; V gene: TRBV4-3; D gene: TRBD1
CDR3 protein: CASSPGQARDTIYF; CDR3 DNA: TGTGCCAGCAGCCCGGGACAGGCTAGAGACACCATATATTTT; J gene: TRBJ1-3; clone size: .; V gene: TRBV5-4; D gene: TRBD1
CDR3 protein: CSVAVQGGWANVLTF; CDR3 DNA: TGCAGCGTTGCGGTACAGGGCGGGTGGGCCAACGTCCTGACTTTC; J gene: TRBJ2-6; clone size: once; V gene: TRBV29-1; D gene: .
CDR3 protein: CAKPGQGSRSSYNEQFF; CDR3 DNA: TGTGCTAAACCGGGACAGGGTTCACGGAGCTCCTACAATGAGCAGTTCTTC; J gene: TRBJ2-1; clone size: .; V gene: TRBV12-5; D gene: TRBD1
CDR3 protein: CAWSATAGQPQHF; CDR3 DNA: TGTGCCTGGAGTGCTACGGCAGGGCAGCCCCAGCATTTT; J gene: TRBJ1-5; clone size: .; V gene: TRBV30; D gene: .
CDR3 protein: CASSPGGFSGANVLTF; CDR3 DNA: TGTGCCAGCAGTCCTGGCGGTTTCTCTGGGGCCAACGTCCTGACTTTC; J gene: TRBJ2-6; clone size: few; V gene: TRBV11-2; D gene: .
CDR3 protein: CASSPGQGIEKLFF; CDR3 DNA: TGCGCCAGCAGCCCGGGACAGGGAATCGAAAAACTGTTTTTT; J gene: TRBJ1-4; clone size: .; V gene: TRBV5-1; D gene: TRBD1
CDR3 protein: CASMLPGQGADGELFF; CDR3 DNA: TGTGCCAGCATGCTCCCGGGACAGGGGGCCGACGGGGAGCTGTTTTTT; J gene: TRBJ2-2; clone size: .; V gene: TRBV28; D gene: TRBD1
CDR3 protein: CSVEPGLHDYGYTF; CDR3 DNA: TGCAGCGTTGAACCGGGACTTCACGACTATGGCTACACCTTC; J gene: TRBJ1-2; clone size: .; V gene: TRBV29-1; D gene: .
CDR3 protein: CASSLQGTGGSTDTQYF; CDR3 DNA: TGTGCCAGCAGCTTACAGGGGACAGGGGGTAGCACAGATACGCAGTATTTT; J gene: TRBJ2-3; clone size: few; V gene: TRBV11-2; D gene: TRBD1
CDR3 protein: CASSYRGGRYEQYF; CDR3 DNA: TGTGCCAGCAGTTATCGGGGGGGCCGCTACGAGCAGTACTTC; J gene: TRBJ2-7; clone size: .; V gene: TRBV27; D gene: TRBD2
CDR3 protein: CASSQGISGTSTDTQYF; CDR3 DNA: TGCGCCAGCAGCCAAGGAATTAGCGGAACTAGCACAGATACGCAGTATTTT; J gene: TRBJ2-3; clone size: .; V gene: TRBV4-3; D gene: .
CDR3 protein: CASSPGLAGVSPEETQYF; CDR3 DNA: TGTGCCAGCAGCCCTGGACTAGCAGGGGTTTCTCCCGAAGAGACCCAGTACTTC; J gene: TRBJ2-5; clone size: .; V gene: TRBV7-7; D gene: TRBD2
CDR3 protein: CASRSQGDYGYTF; CDR3 DNA: TGTGCCAGCAGGTCACAGGGGGACTATGGCTACACCTTC; J gene: TRBJ1-2; clone size: .; V gene: TRBV5-8; D gene: TRBD1
CDR3 protein: CASSGFQGETQYF; CDR3 DNA: TGCGCCAGCAGCGGGTTCCAGGGAGAGACCCAGTACTTC; J gene: TRBJ2-5; clone size: .; V gene: TRBV4-1; D gene: .
CDR3 protein: CASSPVVGTKQMRTEAFF; CDR3 DNA: TGTGCCAGCTCACCAGTCGTGGGGACAAAACAGATGCGGACTGAAGCTTTCTTT; J gene: TRBJ1-1; clone size: .; V gene: TRBV18; D gene: .
CDR3 protein: CASTLILLGSYGYTF; CDR3 DNA: TGTGCCAGCACCCTGATACTATTGGGTAGCTATGGCTACACCTTC; J gene: TRBJ1-2; clone size: .; V gene: TRBV6-1; D gene: .
CDR3 protein: CSAQQGVNYGYTF; CDR3 DNA: TGCAGCGCCCAACAGGGGGTTAACTATGGCTACACCTTC; J gene: TRBJ1-2; clone size: .; V gene: TRBV29-1; D gene: TRBD1
CDR3 protein: CASSLSDRVHNSPLHF; CDR3 DNA: TGTGCCAGCAGTTTATCCGACAGGGTCCATAATTCACCCCTCCACTTT; J gene: TRBJ1-6; clone size: .; V gene: TRBV27; D gene: TRBD1
CDR3 protein: CAWAGTGVNTEAFF; CDR3 DNA: TGTGCCTGGGCCGGGACAGGAGTGAACACTGAAGCTTTCTTT; J gene: TRBJ1-1; clone size: .; V gene: TRBV30; D gene: TRBD1
CDR3 protein: CASSPLHGYTF; CDR3 DNA: TGTGCCAGCAGTCCCCTACATGGCTACACCTTC; J gene: TRBJ1-2; clone size: .; V gene: TRBV2; D gene: .
CDR3 protein: CASSRRDRVYEQYF; CDR3 DNA: TGTGCCAGCAGCCGCCGGGACAGGGTTTACGAGCAGTACTTC; J gene: TRBJ2-7; clone size: .; V gene: TRBV7-9; D gene: TRBD1
CDR3 protein: CSATTGGDIQYF; CDR3 DNA: TGCAGCGCAACTACAGGGGGGGACATTCAGTACTTC; J gene: TRBJ2-4; clone size: .; V gene: TRBV29-1; D gene: .
CDR3 protein: CASSPSGWGTEAFF; CDR3 DNA: TGTGCCAGCTCACCCTCGGGATGGGGCACTGAAGCTTTCTTT; J gene: TRBJ1-1; clone size: .; V gene: TRBV18; D gene: .
CDR3 protein: CASSQGRKADRAYGYTF; CDR3 DNA: TGCGCCAGCAGCCAAGGGAGGAAGGCGGACAGGGCATACGGCTACACCTTC; J gene: TRBJ1-2; clone size: few; V gene: TRBV4-1; D gene: TRBD1
CDR3 protein: CASSQSGGYEQYF; CDR3 DNA: TGCGCCAGCAGCCAGTCCGGGGGTTACGAGCAGTACTTC; J gene: TRBJ2-7; clone size: .; V gene: TRBV4-1; D gene: .
CDR3 protein: CASSLGGQLSTEAFF; CDR3 DNA: TGTGCCAGCAGCTTAGGGGGACAGTTGTCCACTGAAGCTTTCTTT; J gene: TRBJ1-1; clone size: .; V gene: TRBV11-2; D gene: TRBD1
CDR3 protein: CARRAQETQYF; CDR3 DNA: TGTGCCAGAAGGGCCCAAGAGACCCAGTACTTC; J gene: TRBJ2-5; clone size: .; V gene: TRBV5-3; D gene: .